Presented here are 22 T cell receptor beta chains from one specimen sequenced in a study of identical twins. TCRdb redid the calling of the 5' RACE reads with MiXCR, one entry per CDR3 protein. The sample consists of more than 200,000 distinct CDR3 sequences, around an eighth of them appearing once. The sequenced sample consisted of memory (CD45RO+) T cells sorted from blood. These receptors originate from a woman aged 18-35 years in good health.

This clonotype was picked up a small number of times. The genes are TRBV5-1 and TRBJ2-7; TRBD2 aligns across 7 bases. CDR3 length: 16 residues. Germline values: CDR1 SGHRS, CDR2 YFSETQ. The junction had 7 bases not matched to a gene; V was cut back by 0 bases and J by 1 base. For the CDR3, the DNA is TGCGCCAGCAGCTTGGCCCAGACTAGCATATCCTACGAGCAGTACTTC. Its protein is CASSLAQTSISYEQYF.

The chain has TRBV7-3 and TRBJ2-1; 11 bases line up with TRBD2. Trimming took 2 bases from V and 7 from J; bases not matched to a gene: 7. The V gene's germline CDR1 is SGHTA and CDR2 FQGTGA. The CDR3 has 16 residues. In DNA, the CDR3 is TGTGCCAGCAGCTTAGATAGCGGGGGGGCCCGTAATGAGCAGTTCTTC. Translation: CASSLDSGGARNEQFF.

This clonotype was seen at least ten times. CDR3 residues: CSARDLQGDTQYF. The CDR3 nucleotides are TGCAGTGCTAGAGACCTACAGGGAGATACGCAGTATTTT. The V gene is TRBV20-1, the J gene TRBJ2-3, with D maybe TRBD1 (6 bases). Between the trimmed V and J ends, which lost 0 bases and 5 bases, there was a span of 9 bases. The CDR3 spans 13 residues. CDR1 is DFQATT, CDR2 SNEGSKA, per germline (reference sequence).

This clonotype was counted a few times. The gene calls are TRBV10-3 and TRBJ2-7; 7 bases match TRBD1. The CDR3 has 12 residues. CDR1 ENHRY and CDR2 SYGVKD come from the germline V gene. V was pared by 11 bases and J by 6 bases, with 10 bases of the junction left unmatched. The CDR3 bases are TGTGCCCCACAGATCGGGACAGTCGAGCAGTACTTC. It yields the protein CAPQIGTVEQYF.

The CDR3, as DNA: TGCGCCAGCAGCCCACAGGGGGGCACAGATACGCAGTATTTT. Its protein is CASSPQGGTDTQYF. The chain couples TRBV5-1 to TRBJ2-3; 8 bases fit TRBD1. Germline V gene data show CDR1 as SGHRS and CDR2 as YFSETQ. The CDR3 is 14 amino acids. Trimming took 4 bases from V and 1 from J; bases not matched to a gene: 2.

This clonotype was observed a handful of times. The rearrangement uses TRBV6-1 and TRBJ2-2; 7 bases line up with TRBD2. The length of the CDR3 is 14 residues. V dropped 7 bases and J dropped 0; count of bases not matched to a gene: 2. CDR1 and CDR2 (germline): MNHNS, SASEGT. The CDR3 sequence: CASNGLANTGELFF. The CDR3 DNA reads TGTGCCAGCAATGGACTAGCGAACACCGGGGAGCTGTTTTTT.

The chain links TRBV6-1 to TRBJ1-2, with D possibly TRBD1 on 5 matching bases. The germline CDR1 and CDR2 sequences are MNHNS and SASEGT. Between the trimmed V and J ends, which lost 5 bases and 6 bases, there was a span of 19 bases. The CDR3 sequence is 15 residues long. CDR3 coding DNA: TGTGCCAGCAGTACCCATTTTGACAGCCCTCATGGCTACACCTTC. Translation: CASSTHFDSPHGYTF.

The chain is built from TRBV11-3 and TRBJ2-5; D not resolved. V was cut by 1 base and J by 2 bases, with 8 bases left in between. The length of the CDR3 is 14 residues. Germline V gives CDR1 SGHNT, CDR2 YENEEA. The CDR3 coding sequence is TGTGCCAGCAGCTTAGGACTTTTACAAGAGACCCAGTACTTC. Encoded protein: CASSLGLLQETQYF.

The chain is built from TRBV20-1 and TRBJ2-1; D perhaps matches TRBD1 (7 bases). This CDR3 is built from 18 residues. V was cut by 0 bases and J by 1 base, with 19 bases left in between. CDR1 is DFQATT and CDR2 is SNEGSKA in the germline V gene (reference sequence). The CDR3 protein is CSARDMRQGGRSYNEQFF. Here the CDR3 DNA reads TGCAGTGCTAGAGATATGCGCCAGGGGGGCAGGTCCTACAATGAGCAGTTCTTC.

This chain uses TRBV2 with TRBJ2-1; D gene ambiguous. Trimming removed 2 bases from V and 8 bases from J, with 4 bases in between. Germline values: CDR1 SNHLY, CDR2 FYNNEI. The CDR3 is made up of 11 amino acids. The DNA of the CDR3 is TGTGCCAGCAGTGAAACATATGAGCAGTTCTTC. Translated, it gives CASSETYEQFF.

This clonotype was recorded at least ten times. V usage is TRBV7-9 and J usage is TRBJ1-6, with D maybe TRBD1 (5 bases). Per germline, CDR1 SEHNR and CDR2 FQNEAQ (reference sequence). The CDR3 runs to 13 residues. Trimming removed 5 bases at V and 10 bases at J, with 12 bases between. CDR3 sequence: CASSPVGDSPLHF. CDR3 nucleotide sequence: TGTGCCAGCAGCCCGGTGGGGGACTCACCCCTCCACTTT. The complete variable domain, with remaining parts taken from reference TRBV7-9 and TRBJ1-6, reads DTGVSQNPRHKITKRGQNVTFRCDPISEHNRLYWYRQTLGQGPEFLTYFQNEAQLEKSRLLSDRFSAERPKGSFSTLEIQRTEQGDSAMYLCASSPVGDSPLHFGNGTRLTVT.

The V gene is TRBV20-1, the J gene TRBJ2-5; D might be TRBD2 (5 bases). With 5 bases removed from V and 4 bases from J, the gap between germline ends came to 14 bases. CDR1 is DFQATT, CDR2 SNEGSKA, per germline (reference sequence). The CDR3 is 13 amino acids. DNA for the CDR3: TGCAGTGCTCCCCTGGCTGGAGGAGAGACCCAGTACTTC. Its protein is CSAPLAGGETQYF.

This clonotype appeared a few times. The chain links TRBV6-1 to TRBJ2-2, with D possibly matching TRBD2 (7 bases). The germline gives CDR1 MNHNS, CDR2 SASEGT. CDR3 size: 14 residues. V was trimmed by 6 bases and J by 7 bases, leaving 15 bases between them. The CDR3 nucleotides are TGTGCCAGCAGCCGGGGGGCTAGCGGCGGGGAGCTGTTTTTT. Translation: CASSRGASGGELFF.

The rearrangement joins TRBV10-3 to TRBJ1-2; 7 bases are shared with TRBD1. V was pared by 5 bases and J by 7 bases, with 10 bases of the junction left unmatched. Germline V gene data show CDR1 as ENHRY and CDR2 as SYGVKD. The CDR3 length is 14 residues. The CDR3 is CAISLSGGLVGYTF. The CDR3 bases are TGTGCCATCAGTCTCTCAGGGGGGCTGGTTGGCTACACCTTC.

The chain joins TRBV20-1 to TRBJ1-1, with 7 bases aligning to TRBD1. With 6 bases clipped from V and 7 bases from J, the junction kept 11 bases outside the gene matches. The germline CDR1 and CDR2 sequences are DFQATT and SNEGSKA (reference sequence). The CDR3 spans 13 residues. This CDR3 is CSAAASQGYEAFF. The DNA of the CDR3 is TGCAGTGCCGCAGCATCACAGGGGTATGAAGCTTTCTTT.

This clonotype was recorded a few times. The chain carries TRBV27 and TRBJ1-1; unclear D gene. This CDR3 is 15 amino acids long. In germline, CDR1 is MNHEY, CDR2 SMNVEV (reference sequence). The V end was cut by 6 bases, the J end by 1 base, with 15 bases between. The CDR3 region is CASSPGGIRNTEAFF. The CDR3, as DNA: TGTGCCAGCAGCCCCGGCGGCATACGGAACACTGAAGCTTTCTTT.

The chain joins TRBV5-4 to TRBJ2-5, with TRBD2 matching 7 bases. Trimming cost V 0 bases and J 9 bases; bases outside gene matches: 20. Germline V gives CDR1 SGHNT, CDR2 YYREEE (reference sequence). The CDR3 has 18 residues. The CDR3 DNA reads TGTGCCAGCAGCTTGGCCAACAGCGCGGGAGCCTTCTATAGGGCCCAGTACTTC. Translated: CASSLANSAGAFYRAQYF.

This chain uses TRBV29-1 with TRBJ1-4, with D possibly TRBD1 on 6 matching bases. V shed 6 bases and J shed 3 bases, with 8 bases lying between them. Germline-derived CDR1 and CDR2 are SQVTM and ANQGSEA. CDR3 length: 12 amino acids. The CDR3 DNA sequence: TGCAGCGTCGGACAGCCTAATGAAAAACTGTTTTTT. Translating gives CSVGQPNEKLFF.

The genes are TRBV7-2 and TRBJ1-1; D perhaps matches TRBD1 (5 bases). The V gene lost 5 bases and the J gene lost 3 bases, with 22 bases spanning the gap. Germline CDR1 and CDR2: SGHTA and FQGNSA. There are 17 residues in the CDR3. The chain's CDR3 is CASSPTRGAGGDTEAFF. In DNA, the CDR3 is TGTGCCAGCAGCCCTACTCGAGGGGCCGGCGGGGACACTGAAGCTTTCTTT.

The rearrangement uses TRBV14 and TRBJ2-2, with 9 bases lining up with TRBD1. V shed 2 bases and J 1 base; nucleotides not matched to a gene: 2. This CDR3 contains 16 residues. Germline CDR1 and CDR2: SGHDN and FVKESK. Here the CDR3 DNA reads TGTGCCAGCAGCCAAATGGGACAGGGGAACACCGGGGAGCTGTTTTTT. It yields the protein CASSQMGQGNTGELFF.

This clonotype was detected many times. The chain has TRBV12-3 or TRBV12-4 and TRBJ2-7; 8 nucleotides align to TRBD2. This CDR3 has 15 amino acids. V gave up 5 bases and J gave up 0 bases; unmatched junction bases: 6. CDR3 loop: CASSRSGGASYEQYF. The CDR3 region has the DNA TGTGCCAGCAGTAGAAGCGGGGGTGCCTCCTACGAGCAGTACTTC.

In this sample, this clonotype turned up many times. The rearrangement joins TRBV6-5 to TRBJ1-2; the D is unclear. V dropped 2 bases and J dropped 1 base, with 5 bases sitting between them. Germline V gene lookup returns CDR1 MNHEY and CDR2 SVGAGI. The CDR3 totals 13 residues. CDR3 sequence: CASSYRVNYGYTF. As DNA, the CDR3 is TGTGCCAGCAGTTACCGGGTTAACTATGGCTACACCTTC.